One and the same sample provided the 15 T cell receptor beta chains below, sequenced in a study of graft-versus-host responses after intestinal transplantation. The data were produced by immunoSEQ multiplex PCR, yet TCRdb's version contains in-frame clones alone and is incomplete. The table includes some 82,000 clones, around 86% detected once. Antigens for these TCRs are unknown. Specimen: unstimulated CD8+ T cells sorted from spleen or lymph node cells, collected before transplant. These receptors originate from a human donor who was the organ donor for an intestinal transplant.

The chain carries TRBV28 and TRBJ1-2; maybe TRBD1 (6 bases). The V end was cut by 6 bases, the J end by 8 bases, with 16 bases between. Germline assignment: CDR1 MDHEN and CDR2 SYDVKM. This CDR3 comprises 13 residues. The CDR3 region is CASRSSGQTGYTF. CDR3 nucleotides: TGTGCCAGCAGGTCTTCAGGACAGACGGGCTACACCTTC.

In its sample, this clone was seen a few times. The chain is built from TRBV5-8 and TRBJ2-7; D gene unclear. This CDR3 is 11 amino acids long. V dropped 3 bases and J dropped 3 bases, with 4 bases sitting between them. Germline lookup yields CDR1 SGHTS and CDR2 YDEGEE. CDR3 loop: CASSWVYEQYF. For the CDR3, the DNA is TGTGCCAGCAGCTGGGTCTACGAGCAGTACTTC.

This chain joins TRBV7-8 and TRBJ1-1; D perhaps matches TRBD1 (5 bases). CDR1 is SGHVS and CDR2 is FQNEAQ in the germline V gene. Trimming pared 1 base from V and 1 base from J, leaving 13 bases between. CDR3 size: 16 residues. The CDR3 coding sequence is TGTGCCAGCAGCTTAGGGTTCTGGCAGGGGAACACTGAAGCTTTCTTT. This sequence encodes CASSLGFWQGNTEAFF.

The chain is built from TRBV4-1 and TRBJ2-7; the match to TRBD1 covers 10 bases. The CDR3 runs 15 residues. CDR1 is MGHRA and CDR2 is YSYEKL in the germline V gene. V gave up 4 bases and J gave up 2 bases; unmatched junction bases: 5. CDR3 amino acids: CASSLSGTGAYEQYF. CDR3 in DNA: TGCGCCAGCAGCCTATCCGGGACAGGGGCCTACGAGCAGTACTTC.

The chain has TRBV14 and TRBJ2-3; D may be TRBD1 or TRBD2 (7 bases each). V lost 4 bases and J lost 4, with 15 bases in between. The CDR3 length is 15 residues. CDR1 is SGHDN, CDR2 FVKESK, per germline. This CDR3 is CASSPEGGGPDTQYF. In DNA form, the CDR3 reads TGTGCCAGCAGCCCCGAGGGAGGGGGCCCAGATACGCAGTATTTT.

The chain links TRBV4-2 to TRBJ1-2; D might be TRBD1 (5 bases). V shed 1 base and J shed 0 bases, with 12 bases lying between them. Germline-derived CDR1 and CDR2 are LGHNA and YNFKEQ. The CDR3 spans 16 residues. The CDR3 nucleotides are TGTGCCAGCAGCCAAGCCCTACAGGAAGCTAACTATGGCTACACCTTC. Translated, it gives CASSQALQEANYGYTF.

This sequence joins TRBV2 and TRBJ1-2; D is perhaps TRBD1 (5 bases). Trimming removed 5 bases from V and 6 bases from J, with 19 bases in between. From germline, CDR1 is SNHLY and CDR2 FYNNEI. This CDR3 spans 15 amino acids. CDR3 residues: CASSIGGPDMDGYTF. CDR3 bases: TGTGCCAGCAGTATTGGGGGTCCGGATATGGATGGCTACACCTTC. Combining the CDR3 with reference TRBV2 and TRBJ1-2 gives the whole variable domain EPEVTQTPSHQVTQMGQEVILRCVPISNHLYFYWYRQILGQKVEFLVSFYNNEISEKSEIFDDQFSVERPDGSNFTLKIRSTKLEDSAMYFCASSIGGPDMDGYTFGSGTRLTVV.

The V call is TRBV2, the J call TRBJ1-4, with 7 positions matching TRBD1. CDR3 size: 16 residues. CDR1 and CDR2 from the germline V gene are SNHLY and FYNNEI. Trimming at V came to 1 base and at J to 6 bases, leaving 8 bases not matched to a gene. CDR3 nucleotides: TGTGCCAGCAGTGAAGGGACAGGAACGATTTATGAAAAACTGTTTTTT. Protein: CASSEGTGTIYEKLFF.

The chain recombines TRBV10-3 with TRBJ1-3; D remains unclear. The CDR3 sequence is 13 residues long. V lost 6 bases to trimming and J lost 6 bases, with 12 bases between them. CDR1 ENHRY and CDR2 SYGVKD come from the germline V gene. The CDR3 sequence is CAIRGGQANTIYF. CDR3 nucleotides: TGTGCCATCAGGGGCGGTCAGGCAAACACCATATATTTT.

J is TRBJ1-1 and V is TRBV28; D gene ambiguous. V was clipped by 8 bases and J by 4 bases, with 14 bases between them. The V gene's germline CDR1 is MDHEN and CDR2 SYDVKM. There are 13 residues in the CDR3. The CDR3 DNA follows: TGTGCCAGCCAGGACGAGTCCGGCACTGAAGCTTTCTTT. This translates into CASQDESGTEAFF.

The genes are TRBV4-1 and TRBJ1-1; weak D call: TRBD1 (5 bases). CDR1 and CDR2 from the germline V gene are MGHRA and YSYEKL. CDR3 size: 15 residues. Trimming stripped 1 base from V and 4 bases from J, with 13 bases between. This chain's CDR3 is CASSQVGGLGTEAFF. For the CDR3, the DNA is TGCGCCAGCAGCCAAGTGGGGGGGTTGGGCACTGAAGCTTTCTTT.

The chain links TRBV12-5 to TRBJ1-1; TRBD1 aligns across 12 bases. Unmatched junction bases numbered 23, after V lost 5 bases and J lost 10 bases. Germline V lookup: CDR1 LGHNT, CDR2 FRNRAP. This CDR3 is built from 19 residues. This CDR3 reads CASGPSRQGIRDRGRGAFF. For the CDR3, the DNA is TGTGCTAGTGGTCCTTCCAGACAAGGGATCCGGGACAGGGGGCGGGGAGCTTTCTTT.

This chain uses TRBV15 with TRBJ2-1; perhaps TRBD2 as D (5 bases). V was trimmed by 4 bases and J by 7 bases, leaving 17 bases between them. Per the germline V gene, CDR1 is LNHNV and CDR2 is YYDKDF (reference sequence). The CDR3 is 15 residues long. The DNA for the CDR3 is TGTGCCACCAGCAATTCGCCTAGCCTCGGGAATGAGCAGTTCTTC. Translation: CATSNSPSLGNEQFF. The full variable domain, completed using reference TRBV15 and TRBJ2-1, is DAMVIQNPRYQVTQFGKPVTLSCSQTLNHNVMYWYQQKSSQAPKLLFHYYDKDFNNEADTPDNFQSRRPNTSFCFLDIRSPGLGDTAMYLCATSNSPSLGNEQFFGPGTRLTVL.

The chain is built from TRBV5-1 and TRBJ1-4, with 7 bases matching TRBD1. This CDR3 is 14 amino acids long. V dropped 0 bases and J dropped 7; count of bases not matched to a gene: 3. Germline V lookup: CDR1 SGHRS, CDR2 YFSETQ. The CDR3 DNA is TGCGCCAGCAGCTTGGCCGGACAGGTTGAAAAACTGTTTTTT. Amino acids: CASSLAGQVEKLFF.

The chain is built from TRBV13 and TRBJ1-1; a possible D gene is TRBD1 (5 bases). CDR1 is PRHDT and CDR2 is FYEKMQ in the germline V gene (reference sequence). Trimming shortened V by 1 base and J by 5 bases, and 5 bases separated the two germline ends. CDR3 length: 12 amino acids. CDR3 loop: CASSLEGTEAFF. The CDR3 bases are TGTGCCAGCAGCTTAGAGGGGACTGAAGCTTTCTTT.